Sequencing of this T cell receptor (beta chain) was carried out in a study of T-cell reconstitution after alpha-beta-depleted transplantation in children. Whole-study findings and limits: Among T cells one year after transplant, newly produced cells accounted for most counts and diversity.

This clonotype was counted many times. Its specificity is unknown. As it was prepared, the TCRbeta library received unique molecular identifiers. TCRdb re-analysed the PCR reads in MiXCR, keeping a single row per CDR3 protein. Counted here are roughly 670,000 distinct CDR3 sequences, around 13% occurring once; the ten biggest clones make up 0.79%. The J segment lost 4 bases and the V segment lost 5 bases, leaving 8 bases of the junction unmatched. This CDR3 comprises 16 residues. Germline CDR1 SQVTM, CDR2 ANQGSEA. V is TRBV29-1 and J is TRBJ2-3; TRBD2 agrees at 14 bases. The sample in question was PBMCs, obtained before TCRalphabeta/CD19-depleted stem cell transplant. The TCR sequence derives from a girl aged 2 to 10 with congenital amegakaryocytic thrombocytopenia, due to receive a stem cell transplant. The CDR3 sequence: CSVRTTSGRASDTQYF. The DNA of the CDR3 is TGCAGCGTTCGAACGACTAGCGGGAGGGCCTCAGATACGCAGTATTTT.